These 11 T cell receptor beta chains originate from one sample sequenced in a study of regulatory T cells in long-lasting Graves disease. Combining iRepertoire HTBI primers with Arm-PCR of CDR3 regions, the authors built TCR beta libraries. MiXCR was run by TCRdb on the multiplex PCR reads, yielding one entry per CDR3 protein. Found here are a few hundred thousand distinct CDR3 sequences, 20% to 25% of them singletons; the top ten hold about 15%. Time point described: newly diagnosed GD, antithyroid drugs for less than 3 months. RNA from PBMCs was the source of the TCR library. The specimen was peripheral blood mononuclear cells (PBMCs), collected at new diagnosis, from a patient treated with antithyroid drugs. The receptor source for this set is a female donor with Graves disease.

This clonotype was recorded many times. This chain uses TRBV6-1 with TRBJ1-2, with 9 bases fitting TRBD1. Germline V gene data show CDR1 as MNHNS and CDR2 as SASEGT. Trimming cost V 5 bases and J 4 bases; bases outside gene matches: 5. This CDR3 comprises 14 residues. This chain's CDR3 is CASSLRTGAYGYTF. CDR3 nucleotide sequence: TGTGCCAGCAGTCTCCGGACAGGGGCCTATGGCTACACCTTC.

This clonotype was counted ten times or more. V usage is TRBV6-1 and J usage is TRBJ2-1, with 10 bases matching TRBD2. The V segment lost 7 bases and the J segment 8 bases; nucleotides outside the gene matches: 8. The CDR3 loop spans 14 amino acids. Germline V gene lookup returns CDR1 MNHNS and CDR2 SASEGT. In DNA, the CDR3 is TGTGCCAGCAATCCTAGCGGGGGATTGGATGAGCAGTTCTTC. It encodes CASNPSGGLDEQFF.

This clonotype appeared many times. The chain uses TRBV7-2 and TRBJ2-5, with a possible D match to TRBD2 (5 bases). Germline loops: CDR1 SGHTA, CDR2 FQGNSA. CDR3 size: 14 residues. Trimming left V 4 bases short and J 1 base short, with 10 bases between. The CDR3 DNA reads TGTGCCAGCAGCTCGAACGGGATCCAAGAGACCCAGTACTTC. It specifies CASSSNGIQETQYF.

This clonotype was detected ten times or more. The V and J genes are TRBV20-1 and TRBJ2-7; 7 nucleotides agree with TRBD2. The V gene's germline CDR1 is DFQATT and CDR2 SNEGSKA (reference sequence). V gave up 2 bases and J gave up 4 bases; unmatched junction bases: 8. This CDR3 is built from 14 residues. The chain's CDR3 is CSARKVTSSYEQYF. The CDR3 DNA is TGCAGTGCTAGAAAGGTGACTAGCAGTTACGAGCAGTACTTC.

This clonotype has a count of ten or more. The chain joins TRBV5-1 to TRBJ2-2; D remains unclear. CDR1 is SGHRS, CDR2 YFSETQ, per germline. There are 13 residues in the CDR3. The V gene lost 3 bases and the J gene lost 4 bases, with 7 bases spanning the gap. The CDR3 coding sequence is TGCGCCAGCAGCTCTGGGCTCACCGGGGAGCTGTTTTTT. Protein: CASSSGLTGELFF.

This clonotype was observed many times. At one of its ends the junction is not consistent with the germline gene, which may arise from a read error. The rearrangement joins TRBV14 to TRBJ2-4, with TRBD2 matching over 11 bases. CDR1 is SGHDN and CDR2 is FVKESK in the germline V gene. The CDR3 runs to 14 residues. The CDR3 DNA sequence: TGTGCCAGCAGTCCAACAACTAGCGGGGGAGGCAAGTTCTTC. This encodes CASSPTTSGGGKFF.

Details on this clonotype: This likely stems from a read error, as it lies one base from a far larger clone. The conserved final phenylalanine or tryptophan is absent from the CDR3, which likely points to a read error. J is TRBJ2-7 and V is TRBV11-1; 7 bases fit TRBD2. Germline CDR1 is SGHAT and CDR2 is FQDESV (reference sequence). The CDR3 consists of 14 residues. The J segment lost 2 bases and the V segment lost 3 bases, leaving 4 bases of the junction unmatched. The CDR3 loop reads CASSFRDYPYEQYS. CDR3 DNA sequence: TGTGCCAGCAGCTTTCGGGACTACCCCTACGAGCAGTACTCC.

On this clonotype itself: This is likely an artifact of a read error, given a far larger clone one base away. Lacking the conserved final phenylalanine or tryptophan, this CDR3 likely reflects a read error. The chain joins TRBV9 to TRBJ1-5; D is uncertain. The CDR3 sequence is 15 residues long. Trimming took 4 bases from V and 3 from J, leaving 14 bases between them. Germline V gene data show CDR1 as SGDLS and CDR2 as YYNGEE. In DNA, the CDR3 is TGTGCCAGCAGCTTGGGCTGGGGAAACAATCAGCCCCAGCATCTT. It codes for CASSLGWGNNQPQHL.

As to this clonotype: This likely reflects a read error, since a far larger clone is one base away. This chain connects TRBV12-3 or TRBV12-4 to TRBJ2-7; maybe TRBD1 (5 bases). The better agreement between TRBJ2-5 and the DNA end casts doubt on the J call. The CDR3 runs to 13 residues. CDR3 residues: CANSFEQGETQYF. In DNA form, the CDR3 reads TGTGCCAACAGTTTCGAGCAGGGAGAGACCCAGTACTTC.

The CDR3 DNA reads TGTGCCAGCAGTTCGCCTGGGGCCAACGTCCTGACTTTC. Protein product: CASSSPGANVLTF. This chain uses TRBV6-2 or TRBV6-3 with TRBJ2-6, with D hard to call. From germline, CDR1 is MNHEY and CDR2 SVGEGT. CDR3 length: 13 amino acids. Trimming shortened V by 4 bases and J by 2 bases, and 3 bases separated the two germline ends.

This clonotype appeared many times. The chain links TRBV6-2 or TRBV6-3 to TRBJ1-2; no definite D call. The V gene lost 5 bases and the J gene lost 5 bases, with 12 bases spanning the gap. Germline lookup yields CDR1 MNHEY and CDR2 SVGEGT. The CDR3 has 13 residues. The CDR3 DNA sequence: TGTGCCAGCAGTGAACTCGGAGGGTATGGCTACACCTTC. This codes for CASSELGGYGYTF.